These T cell receptor beta chains were read from a single sample in a study of graft-versus-host responses after intestinal transplantation. Here immunoSEQ multiplex PCR was the method, and the copy in TCRdb shows in-frame clones only, minus some. Of some 90,000 clones listed, 85% to 90% are singletons. These receptors' targets are unknown. This sample comprised unstimulated CD4+ T cells sorted from spleen or lymph node cells, obtained before intestinal transplant. Every receptor here comes from a human donor who received an intestinal transplant. The CDR3 runs from the conserved cysteine through the conserved F or W. Each record gives: D gene, clone size, V gene, J gene, CDR3 DNA, CDR3 protein. A D gene is named only where the DNA matches it firmly. A row's size may be missing; if present it is once, few, many or a size class.

d_call: TRBD1
clone_size: few
v_call: TRBV12-5
j_call: TRBJ1-2
cdr3_nt: TGTGCTAGTGGTTTGGTAGGAGCAGGGGGGTATGGCTACACCTTC
cdr3_aa: CASGLVGAGGYGYTF

d_call: TRBD1
clone_size: once
v_call: TRBV7-8
j_call: TRBJ1-3
cdr3_nt: TGTGCCAGCAGCACCCACCCCCGGGACAGGGCGATCTCTGGAAACACCATATATTTT
cdr3_aa: CASSTHPRDRAISGNTIYF

d_call: -
clone_size: -
v_call: TRBV5-1
j_call: TRBJ1-2
cdr3_nt: TGCGCCAGCAGCTTGGATGACAGTCCCCCTAACTATGGCTACACCTTC
cdr3_aa: CASSLDDSPPNYGYTF

d_call: TRBD1
clone_size: -
v_call: TRBV7-6
j_call: TRBJ2-5
cdr3_nt: TGTGCCAGCAGTCGTCTACCGGGACAGGCCAACCAAGAGACCCAGTACTTC
cdr3_aa: CASSRLPGQANQETQYF

d_call: TRBD2
clone_size: -
v_call: TRBV5-1
j_call: TRBJ2-7
cdr3_nt: TGCGCCAGCAGCATCACGACTAGCGGAACCTACGAGCAGTACTTC
cdr3_aa: CASSITTSGTYEQYF

d_call: TRBD2
clone_size: -
v_call: TRBV5-1
j_call: TRBJ2-3
cdr3_nt: TGCGCCAGCAGCTCGGGACTAGCGGGCCCAATGGCAGATACGCAGTATTTT
cdr3_aa: CASSSGLAGPMADTQYF

d_call: -
clone_size: -
v_call: TRBV5-1
j_call: TRBJ1-1
cdr3_nt: TGCGCCAGCAGCTTGGGGACGGGAACTGAAGCTTTCTTT
cdr3_aa: CASSLGTGTEAFF

d_call: TRBD2
clone_size: -
v_call: TRBV5-4
j_call: TRBJ2-3
cdr3_nt: TGTGCCAGCAGCCCTCCTAGTTACGGGGGGGTGGCAGATACGCAGTATTTT
cdr3_aa: CASSPPSYGGVADTQYF

d_call: -
clone_size: -
v_call: TRBV19
j_call: TRBJ2-1
cdr3_nt: TGTGCCAGTATCAGCCTAGCCGGGATAGGGTTCTTC
cdr3_aa: CASISLAGIGFF

d_call: -
clone_size: -
v_call: TRBV11-2
j_call: TRBJ1-1
cdr3_nt: TGTGCCAGCAGCTTAAGTTTCAGTCGGGGGGTGAACACTGAAGCTTTCTTT
cdr3_aa: CASSLSFSRGVNTEAFF

d_call: TRBD2
clone_size: -
v_call: TRBV2
j_call: TRBJ2-5
cdr3_nt: TGTGCCAGCATTAGGGGCGGGGGAGAGACCCAGTACTTC
cdr3_aa: CASIRGGGETQYF

d_call: -
clone_size: -
v_call: TRBV7-8
j_call: TRBJ2-2
cdr3_nt: TGTGCCAGCAGCCCCACCCGATCGACAAGGTTGAACACCGGGGAGCTGTTTTTT
cdr3_aa: CASSPTRSTRLNTGELFF

d_call: TRBD2
clone_size: -
v_call: TRBV7-6
j_call: TRBJ2-7
cdr3_nt: TGTGCCAGCAGCCCCCTTAGGCGGGAGGGTCGGGGCTCCTACGAGCAGTACTTC
cdr3_aa: CASSPLRREGRGSYEQYF

d_call: -
clone_size: -
v_call: TRBV20-1
j_call: TRBJ2-7
cdr3_nt: TGCAGTGCTAGAGCAGGGTTTTTGCAGTACTTC
cdr3_aa: CSARAGFLQYF

d_call: TRBD2
clone_size: -
v_call: TRBV5-1
j_call: TRBJ2-5
cdr3_nt: TGCGCCAGCAGCTTTAGCGGGGGGGCGGAGACCCAGTACTTC
cdr3_aa: CASSFSGGAETQYF

d_call: -
clone_size: -
v_call: TRBV2
j_call: TRBJ1-4
cdr3_nt: TGTGCCAGCAGTCCCAAGCGGAATGAAAAACTGTTTTTT
cdr3_aa: CASSPKRNEKLFF

d_call: TRBD1
clone_size: -
v_call: TRBV11-2
j_call: TRBJ2-6
cdr3_nt: TGTGCCAGCTCCAGGGGGGGGGCCAACGTCCTGACTTTC
cdr3_aa: CASSRGGANVLTF

d_call: -
clone_size: once
v_call: TRBV7-9
j_call: TRBJ2-1
cdr3_nt: TGTGCCAGCAGCTTAGTTCTGGGGGCCGATGAGCAGTTCTTC
cdr3_aa: CASSLVLGADEQFF

d_call: TRBD1
clone_size: once
v_call: TRBV19
j_call: TRBJ1-5
cdr3_nt: TGTGCCAGTAGTTTAGGAGGGACAGTCGATAGCAATCAGCCCCAGCATTTT
cdr3_aa: CASSLGGTVDSNQPQHF

d_call: TRBD1
clone_size: -
v_call: TRBV10-3
j_call: TRBJ1-1
cdr3_nt: TGTGCCATCACCGAGGGACAGCCGAACACTGAAGCTTTCTTT
cdr3_aa: CAITEGQPNTEAFF

d_call: -
clone_size: -
v_call: TRBV25-1
j_call: TRBJ1-3
cdr3_nt: TGTGCCAGCAGTGACCCGAGGTCCTCTGGAAACACCATATATTTT
cdr3_aa: CASSDPRSSGNTIYF

d_call: -
clone_size: -
v_call: TRBV7-9
j_call: TRBJ1-1
cdr3_nt: TGTGCCAGCGAAAACGCTAGGCCGTCTGAAGCTTTCTTT
cdr3_aa: CASENARPSEAFF

d_call: -
clone_size: -
v_call: TRBV6-5
j_call: TRBJ2-1
cdr3_nt: TGTGCCAGCACAGGGCCGAACAATGAGCAGTTCTTC
cdr3_aa: CASTGPNNEQFF

d_call: TRBD2
clone_size: -
v_call: TRBV5-1
j_call: TRBJ2-3
cdr3_nt: TGCGCCAGCGGAGGAGGTAGCGGGGGCCCGGGGACAGATACGCAGTATTTT
cdr3_aa: CASGGGSGGPGTDTQYF

d_call: TRBD2
clone_size: -
v_call: TRBV5-4
j_call: TRBJ2-1
cdr3_nt: TGTGCCAGCAGCTTGACTAGCGGGGGGGCCAATGAGCAGTTCTTC
cdr3_aa: CASSLTSGGANEQFF

d_call: -
clone_size: -
v_call: TRBV2
j_call: TRBJ1-4
cdr3_nt: TGTGCCAGCAAGTTAAGTGGAGTTAATGAAAAACTGTTTTTT
cdr3_aa: CASKLSGVNEKLFF

d_call: TRBD1
clone_size: few
v_call: TRBV29-1
j_call: TRBJ2-7
cdr3_nt: TGCAGCGTTACGACAGGGTCCTACGAGCAGTACTTC
cdr3_aa: CSVTTGSYEQYF

d_call: -
clone_size: -
v_call: TRBV5-1
j_call: TRBJ2-1
cdr3_nt: TGCGCCAGCAGCCTGCGGGACTCTCACGATGAGCAGTTCTTC
cdr3_aa: CASSLRDSHDEQFF

d_call: TRBD2
clone_size: once
v_call: TRBV29-1
j_call: TRBJ2-3
cdr3_nt: TGCAGCGTGAGGGTAGCGGGGGGCTTTGGGGATACGCAGTATTTT
cdr3_aa: CSVRVAGGFGDTQYF

d_call: -
clone_size: -
v_call: TRBV6-5
j_call: TRBJ2-7
cdr3_nt: TGTGCCAGCAGTTCTCCCAAAACCTCCTACGAGCAGTACTTC
cdr3_aa: CASSSPKTSYEQYF

d_call: -
clone_size: -
v_call: TRBV6-1
j_call: TRBJ1-5
cdr3_nt: TGTGCCAGCAGTGTGTTAGGCAATCAGCCCCAGCATTTT
cdr3_aa: CASSVLGNQPQHF